This TCR beta chain was recorded in a study of human T cells and chemical hapten exposure. Whole-study context: Cases of alopecia areata, totalis or universalis occurred in a predominantly female patient group.

TCRdb ran MiXCR on the RACE reads and lists one entry per CDR3 protein. In the table there are about 110,000 distinct CDR3 sequences, less than 35% of which are singletons. V dropped 2 bases and J dropped 6 bases, with 17 bases sitting between them. The CDR3 spans 16 residues. The V gene's germline CDR1 is SGHRS and CDR2 YFSETQ. This clonotype was observed a few times. No antigen is known for it. The time point denotes: patch test 3, about 24 weeks after DPC sensitization. Treatment indicated: therapeutic diphenylcyclopropenone sensitization with weekly scalp DPC. Study conclusions and caveats: The number of TCRs above 1 in 1000 frequency did not change after DPC sensitization.

The starting material was whole blood, obtained in connection with sensitization to the hapten diphenylcyclopropenone (DPC). The V and J genes are TRBV5-1 and TRBJ1-4, with no clear D. This TCR derives from a man aged 35 to 55 with alopecia areata. Some clones in this sample may be carry-over from other donors' samples. The CDR3, as DNA: TGCGCCAGCAGCTTTGGTTCTCTTCAACCGGATGAAAAACTGTTTTTT. This gives the protein CASSFGSLQPDEKLFF.